This paragraph reports one T cell receptor (beta chain). The antigen this receptor binds is unknown. Per-nucleotide qualities are absent, and no much larger clonotype sits a single base away. From each donor, a single peripheral blood sample of 100 to 150 mL on average was drawn into heparinised tubes. Naive, central memory, regulatory and stem cell-like memory CD4+ T cells were sorted on a BD FACSAria II using a panel including CD45RO, CCR7, CD25, CD127, CD95 and CD27. A purity above 98% was achieved for all sorted populations. PBMCs were isolated immediately by Lymphoprep density gradient centrifugation and stained directly without culture. So that batch effects would be minimized, each experiment stained and sorted samples in pairs, pairing one healthy donor with one patient. CDR1 and CDR2 are read off the germline V gene as MDHEN and SYDVKM. The CDR3 spans 15 residues, from the cysteine through the phenylalanine. Solely the CDR3 DNA is kept, with 45 bases framed from the first base. V loses 6 bases at its end and J loses 8 bases; junction bases beyond the gene matches: 9.

The sample is drawn from a study of beta chain features in type 1 diabetes (dated by TCRdb to between 2017 and 2018). Turning to the overall study: Patients and healthy donors did not differ in mean age, gender distribution, total cell number or subset yield. A total of some 100,000,000 sorted cells were examined across all samples, and a strong correlation was observed between cell number per subset and RNA yield. In the study, TCRB repertoires of sorted circulating CD4+ T cell subsets from recently diagnosed type 1 diabetes patients were compared with those of matched healthy donors. Regulatory and stem cell-like memory subsets were obtained from only 8 patients and roughly eight healthy donors, while naive and central memory subsets were obtained from all 30 or so donors. On the study overall, not on this receptor specifically: Fewer insertions and more nucleotide deletions at VDJ recombination sites were observed in patients with type 1 diabetes, implying thymic rearrangement abnormalities. Because cDNA was sequenced instead of genomic DNA, highly expressing activated cells could be over-represented, though the groups showed no difference in activation or CD3 levels. PCR might favor shorter templates, but patient and control samples were amplified and corrected together, so any skew would affect both groups equally. HLA sub-analyses involved small numbers of individuals, so any influence of HLA type on TCRB rearrangement remained unresolved. A moderate but significant shortening of TCRB CDR3 length was observed in type 1 diabetes patients in all four CD4+ subsets. Naive, central memory and regulatory TCRB repertoires appeared to be more similar among patients than among healthy donors.

The entire amount of isolated RNA was reverse transcribed using the High Capacity cDNA Reverse Transcription Kit, so the sequenced TCRB transcripts were expressed ones. Naive, central memory and regulatory T cell samples underwent deep immunoSEQ sequencing, averaging about 3.57 million total reads per sample. Sorted cells were lysed in RLT buffer, and RNA was extracted using DNase-treated RNeasy Micro or Mini kits according to cell number. To prevent cross-contamination, every cell subset was processed on its own, while patient and healthy donor samples were processed together. The immunoSEQ multiplex PCR was used to amplify TCRB sequences from cDNA, generating 87-bp fragments that spanned the CDR3 region. Amplicons were sequenced on the Illumina HiSeq platform. For the original study's pipeline: Synthetic template baselines were used to correct PCR bias computationally, reads within Hamming distance 2 were collapsed together, and singletons that could not be merged were discarded. Reads were aligned against IMGT so that V, D and J genes, CDR3 length and insertions or deletions at six rearrangement sites could be assigned. Within each subset, clonotype counts were normalized to the number of sorted cells before true diversity and Gini coefficients were calculated with the tcR R package. The overlap coefficient, calculated on TCRB nucleotide sequences, was used to measure repertoire sharing. Out-of-frame TCRB sequences from naive cells were analyzed as a proxy for the pre-selection repertoire. Imported from immuneACCESS, the table was reduced by TCRdb to in-frame sequences with V and J called. These copies leave out some clones; in studies compared against another copy, an unresolved V gene accounts for under half, and the cause of the remainder is not known. V, J and clone size are taken as reported in that table, and D and trimming were inferred from the DNA itself. The sample has around 280,000 clones on record, 15% of them singletons. Around 0.015% of the sample is held by the ten biggest clonotypes.

The sequencing sample was made of naive CD4+ T cells from blood. The meaning of the sample's cell subset or site label: true naive CD4+ T cells. The receptor's source is a man aged 18 to 29 with type 1 diabetes. The rearranged segments are TRBV28 and TRBJ2-1, with 11 bases matching TRBD2. The sequence in DNA is TGTGCCAGCAGACCCCATAGCGGGAGGGCCCATGAGCAGTTCTTC. It translates to CASRPHSGRAHEQFF.